The 10 T cell receptor beta chains below all came from one sample that was sequenced in a study of identical twins. TCRdb called the 5' RACE reads again in MiXCR, with one record for every CDR3 protein. The table lists about 790,000 distinct CDR3 sequences, about 20% of them singletons. These data were also reused for a study on T cells expressing NK-cell markers.

The sequenced material came from PBMCs. These receptors all come from a woman between 18 and 30 years old in good health.

This chain links TRBV5-5 with TRBJ1-2; 9 bases map to TRBD1. The CDR3 length is 12 residues. Germline-derived CDR1 and CDR2 are SGHKS and YYEKEE (reference sequence). J lost 8 bases, V lost 4 bases, and 3 bases had no gene match. The CDR3 DNA reads as TGTGCCAGCAGCCCGGACAGGGGAGGCTACACCTTC. Protein sequence: CASSPDRGGYTF. The full variable domain, its missing parts supplied by reference TRBV5-5 and TRBJ1-2, is DAGVTQSPTHLIKTRGQQVTLRCSPISGHKSVSWYQQVLGQGPQFIFQYYEKEERGRGNFPDRFSARQFPNYSSELNVNALLLGDSALYLCASSPDRGGYTFGSGTRLTVV.

The rearrangement uses TRBV7-8 and TRBJ2-7; TRBD1 might be the D (6 bases). V lost 1 base and J lost 5, with 12 bases in between. CDR3 size: 14 residues. Germline loops: CDR1 SGHVS, CDR2 FQNEAQ. As DNA, the CDR3 is TGTGCCAGCAGCTTAGAGGCAGGGGATAACGAGCAGTACTTC. Its protein is CASSLEAGDNEQYF.

This clonotype appeared a few times. This chain links TRBV20-1 with TRBJ2-1; D is undetermined. This CDR3 is 15 amino acids long. Germline V CDR1 and CDR2: DFQATT, SNEGSKA (reference sequence). V shed 0 bases and J shed 0 bases, with 9 bases lying between them. The CDR3 sequence is CSAREPLFSYNEQFF. The DNA of the CDR3 is TGCAGTGCTAGAGAACCATTATTCTCCTACAATGAGCAGTTCTTC.

This chain joins TRBV20-1 and TRBJ2-1; 9 positions match TRBD2. V gave up 5 bases and J gave up 0 bases; unmatched junction bases: 5. The CDR3 runs to 15 residues. CDR1 and CDR2 (germline): DFQATT, SNEGSKA (reference sequence). The CDR3 is CSAGSGGSSYNEQFF. The CDR3 DNA sequence: TGCAGTGCTGGGAGCGGGGGGAGCTCCTACAATGAGCAGTTCTTC.

On this clonotype itself: Mismatch with germline at one junction end may stem from a read error. This chain uses TRBV7-9 with TRBJ2-3; the D gene is possibly TRBD1 (6 bases). Germline-derived CDR1 and CDR2 are SEHNR and FQNEAQ (reference sequence). This CDR3 is 15 amino acids long. The CDR3 sequence is CASTLFLQGPDTQYF. CDR3 in DNA: TGTGCCAGCACCTTATTTTTACAGGGTCCAGATACGCAGTATTTT.

This clonotype was seen only a few times. The J gene is TRBJ2-2, the V gene TRBV29-1; TRBD2 agrees at 9 bases. The CDR3 consists of 16 residues. Germline V lookup: CDR1 SQVTM, CDR2 ANQGSEA. V was clipped by 6 bases and J by 1 base; unmatched bases: 9. CDR3 sequence reads: CSVRAASGMNTGELFF. CDR3 DNA sequence: TGCAGCGTCCGAGCGGCTAGCGGGATGAACACCGGGGAGCTGTTTTTT.

The V and J genes are TRBV3-1 and TRBJ2-7; no clear D. CDR1 and CDR2 (germline): LGHDT, YNNKEL (reference sequence). The CDR3 totals 13 residues. V was cut by 4 bases and J by 12 bases, with 19 bases left in between. The CDR3: CASSPELGRPRYF. CDR3 DNA sequence: TGTGCCAGCAGCCCCGAGTTGGGCCGCCCCCGGTACTTC.

This clonotype came up a few times. The V gene is TRBV6-1, the J gene TRBJ2-3, with 7 bases aligning to TRBD2. Germline CDR1 and CDR2: MNHNS and SASEGT. The CDR3 has 15 amino acids. V shed 5 bases and J 1 base; nucleotides not matched to a gene: 6. Here the CDR3 DNA reads TGTGCCAGCAGTCAGATGGCGGGGGGCACAGATACGCAGTATTTT. This sequence encodes CASSQMAGGTDTQYF.

The chain has TRBV12-3 or TRBV12-4 and TRBJ2-3; 9 bases are shared with TRBD1. The CDR3 length is 13 residues. V trimming: 10 bases; J trimming: 4 bases; junction bases outside the gene matches: 6. CDR3 sequence (DNA): TGTGCCATAGCCACAGGGGGCCCAGATACGCAGTATTTT. Residues: CAIATGGPDTQYF.

This clonotype has a handful of counts. V is TRBV5-1 and J is TRBJ2-3; 13 nucleotides line up with TRBD2. The length of the CDR3 is 20 residues. The V segment lost 4 bases and the J segment 1 base; nucleotides outside the gene matches: 15. The germline CDR1 and CDR2 sequences are SGHRS and YFSETQ. CDR3 residues: CASSASYTTSGRFGTDTQYF. In nucleotides, the CDR3 is TGCGCCAGCAGCGCTTCCTACACGACTAGCGGGAGGTTCGGCACAGATACGCAGTATTTT. Supplemented by reference TRBV5-1 and TRBJ2-3, the full variable domain reads KAGVTQTPRYLIKTRGQQVTLSCSPISGHRSVSWYQQTPGQGLQFLFEYFSETQRNKGNFPGRFSGRQFSNSRSEMNVSTLELGDSALYLCASSASYTTSGRFGTDTQYFGPGTRLTVL.